The 31 T cell receptor beta chains given below trace back to one sample, sequenced in a study of Ad26.COV2.S vaccination and SARS-CoV-2 variants. Treatment described: approximately 18 received Ad26.COV2.S at low or high dose, single or two shots; 5 received placebo; per-sample allocation not given. The samples were gathered on day 63 after the first injection of vaccine or placebo. The method was immunoSEQ multiplex PCR; TCRdb's version includes in-frame clones alone and lacks a portion of them. The data hold about 370,000 clones, with approximately 89% observed a single time. This sample comprised peripheral blood, obtained in a trial of Ad26.COV2.S vaccine versus placebo. The receptors come from a person between 18 and 59 years old who received the Ad26.COV2.S COVID-19 vaccine or a placebo.

The chain carries TRBV30 and TRBJ2-7; TRBD1 is a possible D gene (6 bases). The CDR3 runs to 15 residues. With 1 base removed from V and 3 bases from J, the gap between germline ends came to 16 bases. Looked up from germline, CDR1 is GTSNPN and CDR2 is SVGIG (reference sequence). CDR3 in amino acids: CAWSATGTSYYEQYF. The CDR3 nucleotides read TGTGCCTGGAGTGCCACCGGGACAAGCTACTACGAGCAGTACTTC.

In this sample, this clone is medium-sized. Other DNA sequences in the sample encode the same CDR3. The chain has TRBV4-3 and TRBJ2-7; 8 bases map to TRBD1. This CDR3 contains 16 residues. Germline V gene data show CDR1 as LGHNA and CDR2 as YSLEER. V was pared by 3 bases and J by 3 bases, with 10 bases of the junction left unmatched. The DNA of the CDR3 is TGCGCCAGCAGCCACTCCGCGACAGGGGAGAGCTACGAGCAGTACTTC. As protein: CASSHSATGESYEQYF.

The DNA for the CDR3 is TGTGCCAGCAGCCCCCGGGGCAGGGAGGGGGAGACCCAGTACTTC. Encoded protein: CASSPRGREGETQYF. V gene TRBV13 combines with J gene TRBJ2-5, with 7 bases lining up with TRBD2. The CDR3 length is 15 residues. Per the germline V gene, CDR1 is PRHDT and CDR2 is FYEKMQ (reference sequence). Unmatched junction bases numbered 11, after V lost 5 bases and J lost 5 bases. Based on the CDR3 plus reference TRBV13 and TRBJ2-5, the full variable domain is AAGVIQSPRHLIKEKRETATLKCYPIPRHDTVYWYQQGPGQDPQFLISFYEKMQSDKGSIPDRFSAQQFSDYHSELNMSSLELGDSALYFCASSPRGREGETQYFGPGTRLLVL.

This rearrangement joins TRBV14 to TRBJ1-1, with D possibly matching TRBD1 (5 bases). The ends were cut back, 2 bases at V and 1 base at J, with 23 bases in the middle. This CDR3 has 19 amino acids. Germline V gene lookup returns CDR1 SGHDN and CDR2 FVKESK. In DNA, the CDR3 is TGTGCCAGCAGCCAAAGCCCGCCGGGACCCCGGGGGACGAACACTGAAGCTTTCTTT. Translated: CASSQSPPGPRGTNTEAFF.

This sequence joins TRBV7-3 and TRBJ2-6; the D is unclear. V lost 5 bases and J lost 4, with 9 bases in between. Germline CDR1 SGHTA, CDR2 FQGTGA. CDR3 size: 14 residues. The CDR3 protein is CASSAWSGANVLTF. CDR3 sequence (DNA): TGTGCCAGCAGCGCGTGGTCCGGGGCCAACGTCCTGACTTTC.

The chain employs TRBV7-6 and TRBJ2-3; possibly TRBD2 for D (6 bases). V was shortened by 4 bases and J by 6 bases, with 14 bases between the two germline ends. From germline, CDR1 is SGHVS and CDR2 FNYEAQ. This CDR3 has 14 amino acids. CDR3 nucleotide sequence: TGTGCCAGCAGCTCGGCTGGGGGACTGGATACGCAGTATTTT. Its protein product is CASSSAGGLDTQYF.

V is TRBV24-1 and J is TRBJ2-3; D gene unclear. The length of the CDR3 is 13 residues. V lost 3 bases, J lost 1 base, and 4 bases lay in between. The germline V gene encodes CDR1 KGHDR and CDR2 SFDVKD. The CDR3 coding sequence is TGTGCCACCAGTGATCAACGCACAGATACGCAGTATTTT. Residues: CATSDQRTDTQYF.

The CDR3 protein is CASSYLGNDGYTF. The CDR3 region has the DNA TGTGCCAGCAGTTACCTGGGGAACGATGGCTACACCTTC. The chain joins TRBV6-5 to TRBJ1-2; D call uncertain. The CDR3 is 13 amino acids. CDR1 and CDR2 (germline): MNHEY, SVGAGI. V was trimmed by 2 bases and J by 6 bases, leaving 10 bases between them.

This clone was counted a single time. The chain couples TRBV7-8 to TRBJ2-7; 10 bases agree with TRBD2. J gave up 2 bases and V 5 bases, and 3 bases lay outside the gene matches. CDR1 is SGHVS and CDR2 is FQNEAQ in the germline V gene. The CDR3 is made up of 14 amino acids. As DNA, the CDR3 is TGTGCCAGCAGCCTAGGGACTAGCGCCTACGAGCAGTACTTC. Encoded protein: CASSLGTSAYEQYF.

This rearrangement joins TRBV6-5 to TRBJ1-5; D gene unclear. From germline, CDR1 is MNHEY and CDR2 SVGAGI. The CDR3 sequence is 13 residues long. Between the trimmed V and J ends, which lost 7 bases and 3 bases, there was a span of 10 bases. The DNA for the CDR3 is TGTGCCAGCACTAACGGACTCAATCAGCCCCAGCATTTT. This encodes CASTNGLNQPQHF.

V is TRBV4-2 and J is TRBJ2-7, with 8 bases fitting TRBD2. Trimming removed 0 bases from V and 7 bases from J; junction bases left unmatched: 11. The V gene's germline CDR1 is LGHNA and CDR2 YNFKEQ. The CDR3 consists of 16 residues. CDR3 sequence reads: CASSQDLTGGRREQYF. The CDR3 DNA is TGTGCCAGCAGCCAAGATCTTACGGGAGGGCGTAGGGAGCAGTACTTC.

The chain carries TRBV9 and TRBJ2-1, with 8 bases lining up with TRBD1. Germline CDR1 SGDLS, CDR2 YYNGEE. Losses at the gene ends were 0 bases for V and 7 bases for J; bases not matched to a gene: 9. There are 16 residues in the CDR3. This CDR3 is CASSVGTGPSFNEQFF. For the CDR3, the DNA is TGTGCCAGCAGCGTAGGGACAGGGCCCTCTTTTAATGAGCAGTTCTTC.

As concerns this clone: The same CDR3 can be traced to other DNA sequences in this sample. This rearrangement joins TRBV5-1 to TRBJ1-4; 8 bases line up with TRBD1. V shed 0 bases, J shed 8 bases, and the junction held 3 bases outside the gene matches. The length of the CDR3 is 14 residues. Germline V gene lookup returns CDR1 SGHRS and CDR2 YFSETQ. CDR3 residues: CASSLAGTGEKLFF. CDR3 bases: TGCGCCAGCAGCTTGGCCGGGACAGGAGAAAAACTGTTTTTT.

The chain joins TRBV4-2 to TRBJ1-2; D call uncertain. CDR1 is LGHNA and CDR2 is YNFKEQ in the germline V gene. With 4 bases removed from V and 3 bases from J, the gap between germline ends came to 9 bases. The CDR3 runs 13 residues. The CDR3 spells CASSLETDYGYTF. DNA for the CDR3: TGTGCCAGCAGCCTAGAGACGGACTATGGCTACACCTTC.

This chain connects TRBV7-9 to TRBJ2-5; D uncertain. Trimming removed 2 bases at V and 5 bases at J, with 6 bases between. Germline assignment: CDR1 SEHNR and CDR2 FQNEAQ (reference sequence). The CDR3 totals 12 residues. The CDR3 sequence is CASSLIRETQYF. CDR3 coding DNA: TGTGCCAGCAGCTTAATACGGGAGACCCAGTACTTC.

The chain links TRBV30 to TRBJ1-2; possible D gene TRBD1, 6 bases. Trimming removed 3 bases at V and 4 bases at J, with 9 bases between. The length of the CDR3 is 12 residues. CDR1 is GTSNPN, CDR2 SVGIG, per germline (reference sequence). In DNA form, the CDR3 reads TGTGCCTGGAGCCAGGGGAGCTATGGCTACACCTTC. Its protein is CAWSQGSYGYTF.

The V gene is TRBV12-3 or TRBV12-4, the J gene TRBJ2-3; D not certain. Trimming removed 6 bases from V and 4 bases from J, with 8 bases in between. The CDR3 covers 12 residues. CDR3 protein: CASSPASDTQYF. In DNA, the CDR3 is TGTGCCAGCAGCCCGGCCTCAGATACGCAGTATTTT.

The chain uses TRBV3-1 (or the pseudogene TRBV3-2) and TRBJ2-1, with D perhaps matching TRBD1 or TRBD2 (5 bases each). The germline V gene encodes CDR1 LGHDT and CDR2 YNNKEL (reference sequence). The germline V and J ends were trimmed by 4 bases and 4 bases, with 14 bases remaining between them. The CDR3 runs to 15 residues. The CDR3 reads CASSLEGTVYNEQFF. CDR3 coding DNA: TGTGCCAGCAGCCTAGAGGGGACCGTTTACAATGAGCAGTTCTTC.

The genes are TRBV30 and TRBJ1-3; D gene uncertain. This CDR3 contains 13 residues. The germline gives CDR1 GTSNPN, CDR2 SVGIG (reference sequence). V lost 5 bases to trimming and J lost 0 bases, with 8 bases between them. For the CDR3, the DNA is TGTGCCTGGTCCTTCAGCTCTGGAAACACCATATATTTT. It is translated as CAWSFSSGNTIYF.

The chain has TRBV3-1 (or the pseudogene TRBV3-2) and TRBJ1-1; D ambiguous. Trimming removed 4 bases at V and 1 base at J, with 16 bases between. This CDR3 spans 16 amino acids. From germline, CDR1 is LGHDT and CDR2 YNNKEL (reference sequence). As DNA, the CDR3 is TGTGCCAGCAGCCGGCCGCTGGAGTCAGGGAACACTGAAGCTTTCTTT. It is translated as CASSRPLESGNTEAFF.

The J gene is TRBJ1-4, the V gene TRBV7-2, with D uncertain. Germline V CDR1 and CDR2: SGHTA, FQGNSA. Trimming removed 2 bases at V and 8 bases at J, with 9 bases between. This CDR3 is built from 13 residues. Written as DNA, the CDR3 is TGTGCCAGCAGCTTACGCGAGAGGGAAAAACTGTTTTTT. Encoded protein: CASSLREREKLFF.

V usage is TRBV5-1 and J usage is TRBJ2-1; no clear D gene. The CDR3 extends over 12 amino acids. Trimming took off 0 bases at V and 9 bases at J, with 7 bases between the two ends. Germline V CDR1 and CDR2: SGHRS, YFSETQ. The CDR3 sequence: CASSLAEAEQFF. The CDR3 region has the DNA TGCGCCAGCAGCTTGGCAGAGGCTGAGCAGTTCTTC.

The chain uses TRBV28 and TRBJ2-5, with TRBD1 identical over 8 bases. The junction had 4 bases not matched to a gene; V was cut back by 6 bases and J by 4 bases. CDR3 length: 13 residues. Germline V CDR1 and CDR2: MDHEN, SYDVKM. CDR3 nucleotides: TGTGCCAGCAGCCTACAGGGGGGAGAGACCCAGTACTTC. Amino acid sequence: CASSLQGGETQYF.

The chain has TRBV7-9 and TRBJ2-5; D is uncertain. Trimming took off 5 bases at V and 0 bases at J, with 4 bases between the two ends. Germline values: CDR1 SEHNR, CDR2 FQNEAQ (reference sequence). The CDR3 is 12 amino acids. DNA of the CDR3: TGTGCCAGCAGCATGGACCAAGAGACCCAGTACTTC. It codes for CASSMDQETQYF.

The chain recombines TRBV3-1 (or the pseudogene TRBV3-2) with TRBJ2-1; TRBD2 aligns across 13 bases. The CDR3 runs to 17 residues. V lost 4 bases and J lost 8; bases outside the gene matches: 11. Germline CDR1 is LGHDT and CDR2 is YNNKEL (reference sequence). The CDR3 coding sequence is TGTGCCAGCAGCCGGGGCACACGACTAGCGGGAGGACATGAGCAGTTCTTC. Protein sequence: CASSRGTRLAGGHEQFF.

The chain joins TRBV28 to TRBJ1-5; D not certain. The V end lost 4 bases, the J end lost 7 bases, and 11 bases lay between the germline ends. This CDR3 spans 13 amino acids. Germline CDR1 and CDR2: MDHEN and SYDVKM. The CDR3 reads CASSSPPQQPQHF. The CDR3 region has the DNA TGTGCCAGCAGTTCCCCCCCCCAACAGCCCCAGCATTTT.

The chain has TRBV6-1 and TRBJ1-2, with D possibly matching TRBD1 (5 bases). Germline assignment: CDR1 MNHNS and CDR2 SASEGT. The V gene lost 1 base and the J gene lost 8 bases, with 11 bases spanning the gap. The CDR3 has 13 amino acids. CDR3 sequence (DNA): TGTGCCAGCAGTGAAGGGACACCTGGGGGCTACACCTTC. Encoded protein: CASSEGTPGGYTF.

The CDR3: CAWRNWGIEAFF. CDR3 coding DNA: TGTGCCTGGAGGAATTGGGGAATTGAAGCTTTCTTT. The chain links TRBV30 to TRBJ1-1, with D uncertain. CDR3 length equals 12 residues. V lost 3 bases and J 7 bases, leaving 12 bases between the germline ends. The germline V gene has CDR1 GTSNPN and CDR2 SVGIG (reference sequence).

In its sample, this clone was seen a few times. V and J are TRBV3-1 (or the pseudogene TRBV3-2) and TRBJ2-2; D possibly corresponds to TRBD2 (6 bases). In germline, CDR1 is LGHDT, CDR2 YNNKEL (reference sequence). Deletions cut 1 base from V and 4 bases from J, with 16 bases between. The CDR3 runs to 17 residues. CDR3 residues: CASSQGGASVGTGELFF. The DNA for the CDR3 is TGTGCCAGCAGCCAAGGTGGGGCTAGCGTTGGCACCGGGGAGCTGTTTTTT.

This clone was picked up one time. The genes are TRBV7-6 and TRBJ1-6, with TRBD1 as a possible D gene (6 bases). This CDR3 is built from 15 residues. Germline-derived CDR1 and CDR2 are SGHVS and FNYEAQ. V was cut by 5 bases and J by 7 bases, with 15 bases left in between. The CDR3 region has the DNA TGTGCCAGCAGCCAAAGAGGGGGTAGCAATTCACCCCTCCACTTT. Its protein product is CASSQRGGSNSPLHF.

This clone has a count of ten or more. The chain uses TRBV5-1 and TRBJ1-5; D is undetermined. V was clipped by 0 bases and J by 6 bases, with 7 bases between them. Germline V gene lookup returns CDR1 SGHRS and CDR2 YFSETQ. The CDR3 is 13 amino acids. CDR3 residues: CASSLDGSQPQHF. DNA for the CDR3: TGCGCCAGCAGCTTGGATGGTAGTCAGCCCCAGCATTTT.